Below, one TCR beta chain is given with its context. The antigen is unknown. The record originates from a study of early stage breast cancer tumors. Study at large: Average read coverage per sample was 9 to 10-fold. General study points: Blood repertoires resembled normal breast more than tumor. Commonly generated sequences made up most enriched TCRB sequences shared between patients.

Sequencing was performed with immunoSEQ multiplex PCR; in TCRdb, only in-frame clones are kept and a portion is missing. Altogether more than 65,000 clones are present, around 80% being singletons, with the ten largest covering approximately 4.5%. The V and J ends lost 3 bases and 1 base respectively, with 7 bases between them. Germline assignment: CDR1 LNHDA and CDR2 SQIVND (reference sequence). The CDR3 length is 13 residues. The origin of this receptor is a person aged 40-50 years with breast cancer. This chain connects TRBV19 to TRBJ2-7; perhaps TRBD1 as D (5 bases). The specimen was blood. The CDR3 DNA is TGTGCCAGTAGTATCCAGGGTTCCTACGAGCAGTACTTC. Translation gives CASSIQGSYEQYF. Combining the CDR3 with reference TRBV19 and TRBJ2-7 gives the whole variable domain DGGITQSPKYLFRKEGQNVTLSCEQNLNHDAMYWYRQDPGQGLRLIYYSQIVNDFQKGDIAEGYSVSREKKESFPLTVTSAQKNPTAFYLCASSIQGSYEQYFGPGTRLTVT.